This TCR beta chain emerged from a study of naive CD8 T cells in extremely preterm neonates (dated by TCRdb to the late 2010s). Looking at the study overall: The study compared the TCRbeta CDR3 repertoires of sorted naive CD8+ T cells among four age groups: extremely preterm neonates, term neonates, young children and adults. Overall results and qualifications from the work: The authors noted a small sample size and variable productive template counts among preterm samples as limitations. Preterm neonates showed significantly lower iChao1 richness than every other age group (p < 0.05) along with an even clone distribution, indicating a less rich repertoire. The proportion of shared CDR3 nucleotide sequences was higher in preterm neonates (about 2.7%) than in term neonates (roughly 0.4%), young children (0.03%) and adults (around 0.01%). Prospective longitudinal studies of preterm and term neonates were called for by the authors so that T cell development could be tracked within individuals. Compared with the older groups, preterm CDR3s were shorter and closer to germline, carrying fewer N additions and showing less junctional trimming.

A two-step, bias-controlled multiplex PCR was used to amplify TCRbeta CDR3 regions from genomic DNA. The multiplex PCR used primers specific for every TRBV and TRBJ gene segment. TCRbeta repertoire data were generated with the immunoSEQ Assay. The original pipeline was this. A relative-frequency ratio and a modified nearest-neighbor algorithm were applied to filter and cluster reads so that closely related sequences were merged. IMGT annotation was followed for the assignment of V, D and J genes to CDR3 sequences. Template counts were corrected for PCR amplification bias and quantified by comparison with synthetic TCR CDR3 analog sequences. Only unique productive sequences, defined as in-frame CDR3 sequences lacking stop codons, were included in the analyses. The immunoSEQ Analyzer software was used to calculate iChao1 richness and clonality, with clonality defined as 1 minus Pielou's evenness. Depending on the Shapiro-Wilk normality results, either Student's t-test or a non-parametric test was run in JMP for statistical testing. TCRdb stores this immuneACCESS table with in-frame sequences only. Part of the clones is absent; in the studies checked, under half of the shortfall reflects unresolved V genes, and no reason is known for the rest. The V and J calls and clone size were taken over from that table, and D and trimming were inferred from the DNA. Across this sample there are thousands of clones, with about 98% seen only once. The ten largest clones capture 0.4% of the sample.

The term cord blood was obtained from a few elective full-term cesarean deliveries at about 36-42 weeks of gestation that occurred without labor or rupture of membranes. The study left out pregnancies involving fetal demise, active maternal HSV infection or known maternal HIV infection. A FACSAria III cell sorter was used to sort live, Annexin V-negative naive CD8+ T cells (CD3+CD8+CD45RA+CCR7+). Between roughly 18,000 and 100,000 naive CD8+ T cells were sorted per sample. Preassembled standardized sampling kits were used to collect mixed venous-arterial cord blood. Cord blood was held at room temperature, and processing was completed within 4 hours of collection. Ficoll-Paque density gradient centrifugation of diluted blood was used to isolate mononuclear cells. Before sorting, mononuclear cells were cryopreserved in 10% DMSO with about 90% FBS and kept in long-term storage at -150 degrees C. After thawing, cells were stained with Annexin V along with antibodies against CD3, CD8, CCR7 and CD45RA. The DNeasy Blood and Tissue Kit was used to extract genomic DNA from snap-frozen pellets of sorted cells.

Notes on this clone: There is no known antigen for this receptor. The sample holds no much larger clone one base away, and base qualities are not on file.

From the cysteine up to the phenylalanine, the CDR3 has a length of 14 residues. The only DNA kept is the CDR3, 42 bases in frame from the first base. As encoded in the germline V gene, CDR1 is KGHSH while CDR2 is LQKENI. The germline ends are 7 bases apart after V is trimmed by 0 bases and J by 5 bases. Sequencing input: naive CD8+ T cells from cord blood. The sequence came from a newborn in good health. The sequence is built from TRBV18 and TRBJ2-2; a tentative D call is TRBD2 (6 bases match). The CDR3 is CASSPPAGTGELFF. Here is the DNA: TGTGCCAGCTCACCACCGGCGGGAACCGGGGAGCTGTTTTTT.